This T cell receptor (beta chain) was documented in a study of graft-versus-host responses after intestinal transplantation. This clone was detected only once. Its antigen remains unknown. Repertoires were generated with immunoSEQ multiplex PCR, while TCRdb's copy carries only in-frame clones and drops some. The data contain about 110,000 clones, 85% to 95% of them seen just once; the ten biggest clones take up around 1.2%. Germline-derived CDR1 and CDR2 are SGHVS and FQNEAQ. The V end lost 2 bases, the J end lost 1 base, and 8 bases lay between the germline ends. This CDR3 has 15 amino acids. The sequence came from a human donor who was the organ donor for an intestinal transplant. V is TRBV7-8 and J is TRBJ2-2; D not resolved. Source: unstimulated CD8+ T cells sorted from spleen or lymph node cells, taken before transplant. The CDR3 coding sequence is TGTGCCAGCAGCTTACATGCTGGGAACACCGGGGAGCTGTTTTTT. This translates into CASSLHAGNTGELFF.